This TCR beta chain was captured in a study of response to subunit inactivated influenza vaccine. Each CDR3 protein gets one entry after TCRdb re-called the RT-PCR reads with MiXCR. This sample has over 400,000 distinct CDR3 sequences, with 10% to 15% found just once. General study findings and limits: Only a handful of new T cells, the authors suggested, are recruited with each seasonal influenza vaccination.

This clonotype was counted only a few times. Its antigen is undetermined. Germline CDR1 is SGHTA and CDR2 is FQGNSA. Trimming pared 5 bases from V and 10 bases from J, leaving 12 bases between. The CDR3 sequence is 12 residues long. The clonotype originates from a man aged 45-60 years who received an inactivated influenza vaccine. This specimen was PBMCs from blood, taken about 40 days after vaccination. The chain carries TRBV7-2 and TRBJ2-4, with D possibly matching TRBD1 (6 bases). CDR3 residues: CASSPTGTIQYF. In nucleotides, the CDR3 is TGTGCCAGCAGCCCTACAGGGACAATTCAGTACTTC.